Below, 2 T cell receptor beta chains from the same sample are listed, as sequenced in a study of regulatory T cells in long-lasting Graves disease. Relying on iRepertoire HTBI primers and Arm-PCR of CDR3 regions, the team built TCR beta libraries. TCRdb passed the multiplex PCR reads through MiXCR, listing each CDR3 protein once. Of around 450,000 distinct CDR3 sequences listed, approximately 16% were seen once; the top ten hold roughly 7.7%. Time point here: newly diagnosed GD, antithyroid drugs for less than 3 months. Following extraction of RNA from PBMCs, that RNA was used to make the TCR library. A further study also used this sample, focusing on T cells in Graves' hyperthyroidism and ophthalmopathy.

The starting material was peripheral blood mononuclear cells (PBMCs), obtained at new diagnosis, from a patient treated with antithyroid drugs. These receptors came from a woman in her thirties or forties with Graves disease.

This clonotype has a handful of counts. The junction and the germline gene differ at one end; a read error may be behind it. The V call is TRBV7-3, the J call TRBJ1-2; possible D gene TRBD1, 6 bases. In germline, CDR1 is SGHTA, CDR2 FQGTGA. The CDR3 is 13 residues long. This CDR3 reads CASSPGGGYSYTF. The CDR3 DNA reads TGTGCCAGCAGCCCCGGGGGGGGCTATAGCTACACCTTC.

This clonotype was seen repeatedly, ten times or more. In DNA form, the CDR3 reads TGTGCCAGCAGCCCGAGATCACTGCTGAACACTGAAGCTTTCTTT. It is translated as CASSPRSLLNTEAFF. This sequence joins TRBV9 and TRBJ1-1; unclear D gene. CDR3 length: 15 residues. V dropped 4 bases and J dropped 0 bases, with 13 bases sitting between them. Per the germline V gene, CDR1 is SGDLS and CDR2 is YYNGEE.